This entry lists 4 T cell receptor beta chains sequenced from one sample in a study of T cell responses to AZD1222 COVID-19 vaccine. Generated by immunoSEQ multiplex PCR, the TCRdb table keeps only in-frame clones and is missing some. The data show approximately 100,000 clones, 70% to 90% seen once. The sequencing here drew on peripheral blood, taken on day 0 of AZD1222 vaccination. These receptors originate from an adult in good health.

This chain connects TRBV7-2 to TRBJ2-3, with 10 bases aligning to TRBD2. After removal of 2 bases from V and 4 bases from J, the junction contained 15 bases not matched to a gene. The CDR3 sequence is 19 residues long. Germline-derived CDR1 and CDR2 are SGHTA and FQGNSA. Here the CDR3 DNA reads TGTGCCAGCAGCTTAAGAATCCTAGCGGGAGTCCGAAGCCCAGATACGCAGTATTTT. It yields the protein CASSLRILAGVRSPDTQYF.

The V and J genes are TRBV5-4 and TRBJ1-6; D remains ambiguous. The length of the CDR3 is 16 residues. Trimming stripped 4 bases from V and 5 bases from J, with 16 bases between. Germline V gene data show CDR1 as SGHNT and CDR2 as YYREEE (reference sequence). CDR3 DNA: TGTGCCAGCAGCGACTACACCGTTCGGAATAATTCACCCCTCCACTTT. Its protein product is CASSDYTVRNNSPLHF.

This clone has only one observation. The CDR3 nucleotides are TGTGCCAGCAGATCCACAGGGGGTGAGCAGTTCTTC. Its protein product is CASRSTGGEQFF. The chain recombines TRBV6-4 with TRBJ2-1; TRBD1 matches at 8 bases. The CDR3 covers 12 residues. Trimming cost V 6 bases and J 9 bases; bases outside gene matches: 4. Germline V gene lookup returns CDR1 MRHNA and CDR2 SNTAGT.

This clone was seen only once. The chain joins TRBV5-4 to TRBJ1-6, with D possibly matching TRBD1 (6 bases). Germline CDR1 and CDR2: SGHNT and YYREEE (reference sequence). The CDR3 consists of 16 residues. The V end was cut by 4 bases, the J end by 9 bases, with 20 bases between. CDR3 region: CASSPGTPRGGSPLHF. DNA of the CDR3: TGTGCCAGCAGCCCTGGGACACCCCGTGGCGGTTCACCCCTCCACTTT.